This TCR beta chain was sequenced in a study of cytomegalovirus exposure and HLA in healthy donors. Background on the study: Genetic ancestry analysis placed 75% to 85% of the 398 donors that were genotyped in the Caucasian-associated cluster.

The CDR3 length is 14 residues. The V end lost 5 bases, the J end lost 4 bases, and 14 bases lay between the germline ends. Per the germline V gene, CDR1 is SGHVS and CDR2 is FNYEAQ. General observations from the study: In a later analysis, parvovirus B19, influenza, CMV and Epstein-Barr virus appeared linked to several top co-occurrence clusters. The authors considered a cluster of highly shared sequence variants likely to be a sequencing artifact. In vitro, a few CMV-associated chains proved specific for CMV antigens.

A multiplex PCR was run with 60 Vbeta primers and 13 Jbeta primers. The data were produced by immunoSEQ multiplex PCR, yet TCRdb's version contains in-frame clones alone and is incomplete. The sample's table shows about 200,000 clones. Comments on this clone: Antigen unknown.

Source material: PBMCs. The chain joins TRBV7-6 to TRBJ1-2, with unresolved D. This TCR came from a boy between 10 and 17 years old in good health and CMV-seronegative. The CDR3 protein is CASSPETGGYGYTF. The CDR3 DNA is TGTGCCAGCAGCCCAGAAACCGGCGGCTATGGCTACACCTTC.